These 10 T cell receptor beta chains originate from one sample sequenced in a study of blood T cell repertoires in COVID-19. Assay used: immunoSEQ multiplex PCR; TCRdb lists only in-frame clones, some missing. The repertoire holds fewer than 250,000 clones, with more than 80% as singletons. The sample comprised PBMCs or T cells enriched from blood (not recorded which). The receptors come from a man aged 55 to 70 who had recovered from COVID-19.

This sequence joins TRBV18 and TRBJ1-6, with 11 bases matching TRBD1. Per germline, CDR1 KGHSH and CDR2 LQKENI. The CDR3 covers 15 residues. Unmatched junction bases numbered 5, after V lost 3 bases and J lost 10 bases. In nucleotides, the CDR3 is TGTGCCAGCTCACCTACGGGACAGGGGGAATCACCCCTCCACTTT. Protein product: CASSPTGQGESPLHF.

The rearrangement joins TRBV3-1 (or the pseudogene TRBV3-2) to TRBJ1-1; D is perhaps TRBD1 (6 bases). Looked up from germline, CDR1 is LGHDT and CDR2 is YNNKEL (reference sequence). The CDR3 extends over 14 amino acids. The V and J ends lost 4 bases and 2 bases respectively, with 11 bases between them. The CDR3 nucleotides read TGTGCCAGCAGCCCCGGACAGATAAACACTGAAGCTTTCTTT. This translates into CASSPGQINTEAFF.

V and J are TRBV19 and TRBJ2-2; 7 nucleotides align to TRBD1. V trimming: 6 bases; J trimming: 2 bases; junction bases outside the gene matches: 6. Germline V CDR1 and CDR2: LNHDA, SQIVND (reference sequence). The CDR3 covers 15 residues. CDR3 nucleotides: TGTGCCAGTAGAGACAGGGCGGGCAACACCGGGGAGCTGTTTTTT. It encodes CASRDRAGNTGELFF.

The chain joins TRBV2 to TRBJ2-2; D might be TRBD1 (5 bases). Germline loops: CDR1 SNHLY, CDR2 FYNNEI. This CDR3 contains 15 residues. V was clipped by 9 bases and J by 5 bases, with 19 bases between them. For the CDR3, the DNA is TGTGCCAGGACTCCAGGGTCGGGTAGGACCGGGGAGCTGTTTTTT. The encoded protein is CARTPGSGRTGELFF.

The chain recombines TRBV6-6 with TRBJ1-2, with 7 bases matching TRBD1. The length of the CDR3 is 15 residues. Germline V gene lookup returns CDR1 MNHNY and CDR2 SVGAGI (reference sequence). V trimming: 2 bases; J trimming: 1 base; junction bases outside the gene matches: 4. CDR3: CASSYRNRGNYGYTF. CDR3 nucleotide sequence: TGTGCCAGCAGTTACCGTAACAGGGGTAACTATGGCTACACCTTC.

The CDR3 protein is CASSTSRRGGPTDTQYF. The CDR3 nucleotides read TGTGCCAGTAGTACCTCAAGGCGGGGGGGCCCCACAGATACGCAGTATTTT. V usage is TRBV19 and J usage is TRBJ2-3; 9 nucleotides match TRBD2. V was pared by 4 bases and J by 2 bases, with 10 bases of the junction left unmatched. Germline CDR1 reads LNHDA; CDR2 reads SQIVND (reference sequence). This CDR3 has 17 residues.

The chain has TRBV19 and TRBJ2-7; no clear D. The CDR3 loop spans 14 amino acids. Germline-derived CDR1 and CDR2 are LNHDA and SQIVND (reference sequence). Trimming removed 3 bases from V and 2 bases from J, with 11 bases in between. CDR3 DNA: TGTGCCAGTAGTATCTCCCACGGAGCCTACGAGCAGTACTTC. Protein product: CASSISHGAYEQYF.

V usage is TRBV2 and J usage is TRBJ1-2; D might be TRBD1 (5 bases). V lost 4 bases and J lost 0, with 6 bases in between. The CDR3 covers 13 residues. CDR1 SNHLY and CDR2 FYNNEI come from the germline V gene. The CDR3 region has the DNA TGTGCCAGCAGTGGACAGTCTAACTATGGCTACACCTTC. It yields the protein CASSGQSNYGYTF.

Comments on this clone: A junction end diverges from the germline sequence, so it may reflect a read error. The CDR3, as DNA: TGTGCTAGCAGCCCACTAGCGGGGGGGAACAATGAGCAGTTCTTC. It is translated as CASSPLAGGNNEQFF. The chain is built from TRBV7-7 and TRBJ2-1; 13 nucleotides align to TRBD2. Germline CDR1 is SSHAT and CDR2 is FNYEAQ (reference sequence). This CDR3 comprises 15 residues.

V is TRBV4-3 and J is TRBJ1-2; TRBD1 aligns across 7 bases. The CDR3 spans 16 residues. The trim removed 1 base at V and 3 bases at J, leaving 8 bases unmatched. The germline V gene has CDR1 LGHNA and CDR2 YSLEER. CDR3 in DNA: TGCGCCAGCAGCCAAGCCCGACAGGGAGGTCACTATGGCTACACCTTC. Protein: CASSQARQGGHYGYTF.